Presented here are 27 T cell receptor beta chains from one specimen sequenced in a study of metastatic and nonmetastatic thyroid tumors. MiXCR was used by TCRdb to re-call the PCR reads. The data hold tens of thousands of clones, with 11% observed a single time. Every patient underwent thyroid surgery untreated. Source material: blood. These receptors were obtained from a female donor with papillary thyroid cancer or a benign thyroid nodule (not recorded which). Some clones in this sample may be carry-over from other donors' samples.

Many counts were recorded for this clone. The V gene is TRBV7-9, the J gene TRBJ2-1; the D is unclear. Germline loops: CDR1 SEHNR, CDR2 FQNEAQ (reference sequence). There are 13 residues in the CDR3. Trimming stripped 3 bases from V and 6 bases from J, with 9 bases between. This CDR3 reads CASSLSSGNEQFF. The DNA for the CDR3 is TGTGCCAGCAGCTTGAGTAGTGGCAATGAGCAGTTCTTC. The full variable domain, rest sourced from reference TRBV7-9 and TRBJ2-1, is DTGVSQNPRHKITKRGQNVTFRCDPISEHNRLYWYRQTLGQGPEFLTYFQNEAQLEKSRLLSDRFSAERPKGSFSTLEIQRTEQGDSAMYLCASSLSSGNEQFFGPGTRLTVL.

The table lists this clone with many counts. In DNA, the CDR3 is TGCAGTGCGAAGGACAGGGCGGACTATGGCTACACCTTC. Translating it yields CSAKDRADYGYTF. The V gene is TRBV20-1, the J gene TRBJ1-2; TRBD1 agrees at 8 bases. Trimming removed 6 bases from V and 3 bases from J; junction bases left unmatched: 6. This CDR3 spans 13 amino acids. The germline V gene has CDR1 DFQATT and CDR2 SNEGSKA (reference sequence).

This clone was seen a few times. The genes are TRBV27 and TRBJ2-7; tentatively, D is TRBD1 (6 bases). The germline gives CDR1 MNHEY, CDR2 SMNVEV (reference sequence). The CDR3 length is 15 residues. Trimming removed 7 bases at V and 0 bases at J, with 16 bases between. The CDR3 loop reads CASTTAQGSSYEQYF. CDR3 nucleotide sequence: TGTGCCAGCACCACGGCACAGGGTAGCTCCTACGAGCAGTACTTC.

This clone appeared many times. This chain joins TRBV29-1 and TRBJ2-3; maybe TRBD2 (5 bases). Trimming pared 0 bases from V and 10 bases from J, leaving 11 bases between. This CDR3 is 12 amino acids long. CDR1 and CDR2 from the germline V gene are SQVTM and ANQGSEA. DNA of the CDR3: TGCAGCGTTGAAGATGGAGCGGCCCCGCAGTATTTT. This gives the protein CSVEDGAAPQYF.

This clone is categorized as medium-sized. The genes are TRBV6-2 or TRBV6-3 and TRBJ2-7, with D hard to call. With 5 bases removed from V and 0 bases from J, the gap between germline ends came to 8 bases. The CDR3 runs to 13 residues. Germline assignment: CDR1 MNHEY and CDR2 SVGEGT. CDR3 protein: CASSPYPSYEQYF. The CDR3 DNA reads TGTGCCAGCAGTCCCTACCCCTCCTACGAGCAGTACTTC.

This clone was found many times. The genes are TRBV11-3 and TRBJ2-3, with D hard to call. With 2 bases removed from V and 2 bases from J, the gap between germline ends came to 8 bases. The CDR3 totals 14 residues. CDR1 and CDR2 (germline): SGHNT, YENEEA. CDR3 sequence (DNA): TGTGCCAGCAGCTTAAACAGAGCCACAGATACGCAGTATTTT. Protein sequence: CASSLNRATDTQYF.

This clone was observed at least ten times. DNA of the CDR3: TGCGCCAGCAGTGAGTTGGGACTAGCGGGAGGAAGCGAGCAGTACTTC. Translating it yields CASSELGLAGGSEQYF. This sequence joins TRBV10-2 and TRBJ2-7, with 15 bases lining up with TRBD2. Trimming removed 1 base from V and 6 bases from J; junction bases left unmatched: 4. The CDR3 runs to 16 residues. Per germline, CDR1 WSHSY and CDR2 SAAADI.

This chain uses TRBV5-1 with TRBJ2-3; TRBD2 matches at 11 bases. Germline CDR1 and CDR2: SGHRS and YFSETQ. CDR3 length: 19 amino acids. V was pared by 4 bases and J by 2 bases, with 15 bases of the junction left unmatched. CDR3 sequence reads: CASSRGGVAGGLFTDTQYF. DNA of the CDR3: TGCGCCAGCAGCCGAGGAGGGGTAGCGGGAGGGCTTTTCACAGATACGCAGTATTTT.

A few counts support this clone. The genes are TRBV18 and TRBJ1-1, with a weak D call TRBD1 (5 bases). Trimming left V 0 bases short and J 4 bases short, with 12 bases between. In germline, CDR1 is KGHSH, CDR2 LQKENI. The CDR3 has 15 amino acids. The CDR3 region is CASSPPVQGTTEAFF. The CDR3 DNA follows: TGTGCCAGCTCACCACCGGTCCAAGGGACCACTGAAGCTTTCTTT.

This clone is judged medium-sized. The chain recombines TRBV27 with TRBJ2-7; 10 nucleotides agree with TRBD2. The CDR3 spans 13 residues. CDR1 is MNHEY and CDR2 is SMNVEV in the germline V gene (reference sequence). The CDR3 DNA is TGTGCGACGCAGCGGGGGGGCCACTACGAGCAGTACTTC. It translates to CATQRGGHYEQYF.

The chain uses TRBV7-6 and TRBJ1-1; TRBD1 agrees at 8 bases. The CDR3 extends over 16 amino acids. Per germline, CDR1 SGHVS and CDR2 FNYEAQ. V lost 4 bases to trimming and J lost 2 bases; unmatched junction nucleotides: 9. CDR3 sequence: CASSSGQGGVNTEAFF. The CDR3 DNA is TGTGCCAGCAGCTCCGGACAGGGTGGGGTTAACACTGAAGCTTTCTTT.

This chain uses TRBV6-1 with TRBJ2-3, with 10 bases matching TRBD2. Looked up from germline, CDR1 is MNHNS and CDR2 is SASEGT. The ends lost 4 bases at V and 2 bases at J; junction bases unmatched: 3. The CDR3 has 15 amino acids. Written as DNA, the CDR3 is TGTGCCAGCAGTGCTAGCGGGGGATTCACAGATACGCAGTATTTT. As protein: CASSASGGFTDTQYF.

This clone was counted ten times or more. The chain carries TRBV6-1 and TRBJ2-3; D possibly matches TRBD1 or TRBD2 (7 bases each). CDR3 length: 16 residues. V lost 4 bases, J lost 2 bases, and 16 bases lay in between. Germline loops: CDR1 MNHNS, CDR2 SASEGT. The CDR3 DNA is TGTGCCAGCAGTGCCAGGGGGGGGACCTCCACAGATACGCAGTATTTT. Amino acids: CASSARGGTSTDTQYF.

This clone was seen many times. The chain links TRBV4-1 to TRBJ2-2, with D possibly matching TRBD1 (7 bases). Trimming cost V 4 bases and J 5 bases, with 14 bases left between them. Germline V lookup: CDR1 MGHRA, CDR2 YSYEKL. There are 15 residues in the CDR3. This CDR3 is CASSPPRGVTGELFF. Here the CDR3 DNA reads TGCGCCAGCAGCCCTCCCAGGGGGGTAACCGGGGAGCTGTTTTTT.

The chain carries TRBV15 and TRBJ1-1, with D uncertain. Germline lookup yields CDR1 LNHNV and CDR2 YYDKDF (reference sequence). The CDR3 is 16 residues long. Trimming shortened V by 0 bases and J by 1 base, and 12 bases separated the two germline ends. CDR3: CATSRDRIGSNTEAFF. The CDR3 nucleotides read TGTGCCACCAGCAGAGACCGGATTGGGTCGAACACTGAAGCTTTCTTT. The whole variable domain, filled in from reference TRBV15 and TRBJ1-1, reads DAMVIQNPRYQVTQFGKPVTLSCSQTLNHNVMYWYQQKSSQAPKLLFHYYDKDFNNEADTPDNFQSRRPNTSFCFLDIRSPGLGDTAMYLCATSRDRIGSNTEAFFGQGTRLTVV.

This clone was picked up many times. The rearrangement uses TRBV7-2 and TRBJ2-3, with 10 bases lining up with TRBD1. The junction had 7 bases not matched to a gene; V was cut back by 5 bases and J by 2 bases. CDR1 is SGHTA and CDR2 is FQGNSA in the germline V gene. The CDR3 spans 16 residues. The CDR3 nucleotides read TGTGCCAGCAGCCCCAGAGGGACAGGGGACACAGATACGCAGTATTTT. As protein: CASSPRGTGDTDTQYF.

This clone has at least ten counts. V usage is TRBV5-1 and J usage is TRBJ1-5, with 7 bases identical to TRBD1. V was pared by 4 bases and J by 4 bases, with 8 bases of the junction left unmatched. CDR1 and CDR2 from the germline V gene are SGHRS and YFSETQ. The CDR3 is made up of 15 amino acids. The CDR3 nucleotides are TGCGCCAGCAGCGTACACAGGGGAGGTAATCAGCCCCAGCATTTT. This codes for CASSVHRGGNQPQHF.

The sample holds many counts of this clone. This chain connects TRBV7-9 to TRBJ2-2; no firm D call. Trimming pared 8 bases from V and 0 bases from J, leaving 10 bases between. CDR1 is SEHNR and CDR2 is FQNEAQ in the germline V gene (reference sequence). This CDR3 region has 14 residues. The CDR3 nucleotides are TGTGCCAGCTTACGGGCCGCGAACACCGGGGAGCTGTTTTTT. This translates into CASLRAANTGELFF.

This clone has ten or more counts. CDR3 coding DNA: TGTGCCAGCAGCTTAGTGGGTGCAGGGCCCGATTCCTATGGCTACACCTTC. It is translated as CASSLVGAGPDSYGYTF. The chain uses TRBV7-6 and TRBJ1-2; tentative D call: TRBD1 (5 bases). Germline V lookup: CDR1 SGHVS, CDR2 FNYEAQ. With 1 base removed from V and 4 bases from J, the gap between germline ends came to 19 bases. The CDR3 covers 17 residues.

By its share, this clone is medium-sized. The chain links TRBV6-1 to TRBJ2-7; perhaps TRBD1 as D (7 bases). The CDR3 spans 16 residues. V lost 7 bases to trimming and J lost 1 base, with 20 bases between them. Germline assignment: CDR1 MNHNS and CDR2 SASEGT. The CDR3 DNA reads as TGTGCCAGCACCAGGGGGATCCGGGACTTGTCCTACGAGCAGTACTTC. This sequence encodes CASTRGIRDLSYEQYF.

This clone was counted ten times or more. The gene calls are TRBV5-1 and TRBJ2-2; 8 nucleotides match TRBD1. V was pared by 4 bases and J by 6 bases, with 14 bases of the junction left unmatched. The CDR3 is made up of 17 amino acids. CDR1 is SGHRS and CDR2 is YFSETQ in the germline V gene. The CDR3 spells CASSRAAGRGPPGELFF. For the CDR3, the DNA is TGCGCCAGCAGCCGGGCGGCGGGCAGGGGGCCCCCCGGGGAGCTGTTTTTT. Filled out from reference TRBV5-1 and TRBJ2-2, the complete variable domain reads KAGVTQTPRYLIKTRGQQVTLSCSPISGHRSVSWYQQTPGQGLQFLFEYFSETQRNKGNFPGRFSGRQFSNSRSEMNVSTLELGDSALYLCASSRAAGRGPPGELFFGEGSRLTVL.

This clone has a count of ten or more. The chain has TRBV5-1 and TRBJ1-1; a possible D gene is TRBD1 (6 bases). The CDR3 has 18 residues. Trimming took off 0 bases at V and 2 bases at J, with 20 bases between the two ends. Looked up from germline, CDR1 is SGHRS and CDR2 is YFSETQ. The CDR3: CASSLGRQLTGHNTEAFF. The CDR3 nucleotides are TGCGCCAGCAGCTTGGGTAGGCAGTTGACGGGACACAACACTGAAGCTTTCTTT.

This clone was recorded many times. V gene TRBV10-3 combines with J gene TRBJ1-1; 9 nucleotides align to TRBD1. V was clipped by 3 bases and J by 4 bases; unmatched bases: 6. Per germline, CDR1 ENHRY and CDR2 SYGVKD. CDR3 length equals 15 residues. The CDR3, as DNA: TGTGCCATCAGTGACACTCCGGGACAGGGCACTGAAGCTTTCTTT. This encodes CAISDTPGQGTEAFF.

This clone was counted ten times or more. The chain employs TRBV20-1 and TRBJ1-2; TRBD1 might be the D (5 bases). Germline lookup yields CDR1 DFQATT and CDR2 SNEGSKA (reference sequence). This CDR3 contains 13 residues. Trimming removed 1 base from V and 2 bases from J, with 8 bases in between. This CDR3 is CSARGDLNYGYTF. CDR3 DNA sequence: TGCAGTGCTAGAGGGGACCTAAACTATGGCTACACCTTC.

This clone showed up just a few times. V and J are TRBV5-6 and TRBJ2-5, with 11 bases that match TRBD2. The CDR3 has 15 amino acids. Germline V lookup: CDR1 SGHDT, CDR2 YYEEEE. The V segment lost 1 base and the J segment 4 bases; nucleotides outside the gene matches: 3. The CDR3 DNA is TGTGCCAGCAGCTTGTTAGCGGGAGGGGGAGAGACCCAGTACTTC. Amino acids: CASSLLAGGGETQYF.

The chain couples TRBV6-5 to TRBJ2-5, with 13 bases lining up with TRBD2. This CDR3 comprises 19 residues. Germline assignment: CDR1 MNHEY and CDR2 SVGAGI. V shed 0 bases and J 2 bases; nucleotides not matched to a gene: 9. CDR3 residues: CASSYSSLGLAGRQETQYF. DNA for the CDR3: TGTGCCAGCAGTTACTCATCTCTGGGACTAGCGGGACGGCAAGAGACCCAGTACTTC.

CDR3 sequence: CASSGQGRPQHF. CDR3 DNA sequence: TGTGCCAGCAGTGGACAGGGGCGGCCCCAGCATTTT. This rearrangement joins TRBV28 to TRBJ1-5, with 9 bases identical to TRBD1. Germline V gives CDR1 MDHEN, CDR2 SYDVKM. This CDR3 contains 12 residues. Trimming removed 5 bases from V and 9 bases from J; junction bases left unmatched: 2.